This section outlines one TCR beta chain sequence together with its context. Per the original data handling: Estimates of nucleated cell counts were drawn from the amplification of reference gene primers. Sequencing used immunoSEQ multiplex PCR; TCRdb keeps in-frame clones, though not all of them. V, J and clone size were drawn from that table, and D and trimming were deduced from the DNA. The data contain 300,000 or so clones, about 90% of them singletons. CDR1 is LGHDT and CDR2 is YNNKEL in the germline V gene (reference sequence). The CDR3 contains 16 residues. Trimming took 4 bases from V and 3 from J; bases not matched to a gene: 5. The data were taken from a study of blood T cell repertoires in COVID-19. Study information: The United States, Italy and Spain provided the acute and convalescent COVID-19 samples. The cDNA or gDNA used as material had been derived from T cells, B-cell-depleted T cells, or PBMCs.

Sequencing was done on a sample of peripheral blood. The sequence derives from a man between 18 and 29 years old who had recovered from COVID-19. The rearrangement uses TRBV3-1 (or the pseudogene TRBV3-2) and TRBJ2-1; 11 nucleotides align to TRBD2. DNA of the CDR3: TGTGCCAGCAGCCGGCAGACTAGCGGGAACTACAATGAGCAGTTCTTC. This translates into CASSRQTSGNYNEQFF.